The T cell receptor beta chain described here comes from a study of shared clonotypes between healthy human individuals. Study-level findings and limits: Only blood was sampled; tissue repertoires likely differ.

Evenly divided among several immunoSEQ plates was the genomic DNA of each subset. Only in-frame clones appear in the TCRdb table, and some are missing; sequencing was by immunoSEQ multiplex PCR. In the table there are nearly 1,000,000 clones, over 60% of which are singletons. As to this clone: As yet, its antigen is unknown.

The V gene end was trimmed by 5 bases and the J gene end by 4 bases; junction bases not matched to a gene: 7. The CDR3 runs to 13 residues. Per the germline V gene, CDR1 is SQVTM and CDR2 is ANQGSEA. Each donor was a Caucasian adult residing in Nashville, Tennessee. CD45RA+ naive and CD45RA-negative memory subsets were separated from CD4+ cells. Sequenced sample: memory CD4+ T cells sorted from blood. Specified subset: CD45RA-negative fraction. This sequence joins TRBV29-1 and TRBJ1-2, with 7 positions matching TRBD1. The receptor's source is a man between 18 and 35 years old in good health. The CDR3 reads CSVPTGVGYGYTF. The CDR3 coding sequence is TGCAGCGTTCCAACAGGGGTAGGCTATGGCTACACCTTC.